The present entry profiles one TCR beta chain with its context. Its cognate antigen is unknown. The entry originates in a study of a mutant IDH1 vaccine in newly diagnosed glioma. Study-wide context: Beginning 4-6 weeks after radiotherapy alone, or with temozolomide cycles, vaccination took place. The treated population exhibited a male proportion of around 62%, a female proportion of 37.5%, and a mean age of about 39 years. Antecedent treatment encompassed radiotherapy, temozolomide, or their combination; the majority received both.

V lost 1 base and J lost 10, with 8 bases in between. Germline CDR1 reads SGHNT; CDR2 reads YYREEE (reference sequence). The CDR3 contains 11 residues. Produced via immunoSEQ multiplex PCR; TCRdb's table is partial and in-frame only. Counted here are about 36,000 clones, over 70% occurring once; the ten biggest clones make up about 15%. Findings of the study overall: Vaccine-induced responses were seen in roughly 93% of patients, spanning several MHC alleles.

Specified time point: week 11, during vaccination. The study gave 300 ug of mutant IDH1 20-mer peptide per vaccine dose, with topical imiquimod. The origin of this receptor is a woman in her twenties or thirties with glioma. Some clones in this sample may be carry-over from other donors' samples. This chain connects TRBV5-4 to TRBJ1-2; D is uncertain. This specimen consisted of peripheral blood mononuclear cells (PBMCs), obtained from a glioma patient whose treatment included an IDH1 peptide vaccine. The CDR3 is CASSLLSYYTF. The CDR3 DNA follows: TGTGCCAGCAGCTTGCTCTCTTACTACACCTTC.